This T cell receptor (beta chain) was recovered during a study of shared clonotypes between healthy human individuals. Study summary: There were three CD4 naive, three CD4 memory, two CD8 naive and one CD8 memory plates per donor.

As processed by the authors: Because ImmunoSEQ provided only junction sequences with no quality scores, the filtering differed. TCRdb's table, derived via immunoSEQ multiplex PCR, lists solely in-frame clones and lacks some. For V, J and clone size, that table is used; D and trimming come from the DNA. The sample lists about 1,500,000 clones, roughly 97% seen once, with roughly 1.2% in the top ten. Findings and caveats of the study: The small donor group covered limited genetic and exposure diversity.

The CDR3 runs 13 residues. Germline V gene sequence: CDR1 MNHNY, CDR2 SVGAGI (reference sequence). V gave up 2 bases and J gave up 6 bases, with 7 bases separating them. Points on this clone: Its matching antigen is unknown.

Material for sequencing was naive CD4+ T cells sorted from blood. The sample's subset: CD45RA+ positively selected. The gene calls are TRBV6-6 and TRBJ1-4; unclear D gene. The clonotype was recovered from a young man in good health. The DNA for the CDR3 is TGTGCCAGCAGTTACCGAATCCATGAAAAACTGTTTTTT. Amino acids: CASSYRIHEKLFF.